The 20 T cell receptor beta chains below were found in one sample sequenced in a study of OX40 agonist ivuxolimab in advanced cancers. Clones were sequenced by immunoSEQ multiplex PCR, and TCRdb holds only the in-frame ones, with some missing. Of more than 25,000 clones in the sample, about 88% were seen once. The sequenced sample was CD4+ or CD8+ T cells sorted from blood, obtained in a trial of the OX40 agonist ivuxolimab. The receptors derive from an adult with an advanced solid tumor such as melanoma, head and neck, liver or kidney cancer.

The CDR3 loop reads CASSQGGEQFF. As DNA, the CDR3 is TGCGCCAGCAGCCAGGGTGGAGAGCAGTTCTTC. V usage is TRBV4-1 and J usage is TRBJ2-1; D uncertain. The CDR3 sequence is 11 residues long. The germline gives CDR1 MGHRA, CDR2 YSYEKL. The ends were cut back, 3 bases at V and 10 bases at J, with 7 bases in the middle.

The rearrangement joins TRBV6-5 to TRBJ1-2; D is unclear. Trimming removed 5 bases at V and 4 bases at J, with 8 bases between. The germline V gene has CDR1 MNHEY and CDR2 SVGAGI. CDR3 length equals 12 residues. The CDR3 loop reads CASSDWVYGYTF. The CDR3 DNA reads TGTGCCAGCAGTGACTGGGTCTATGGCTACACCTTC.

This chain joins TRBV27 and TRBJ1-5, with D hard to call. Per the germline V gene, CDR1 is MNHEY and CDR2 is SMNVEV (reference sequence). V was pared by 4 bases and J by 3 bases, with 7 bases between. The CDR3 contains 13 residues. The CDR3 loop reads CASSSLHNQPQHF. The CDR3 bases are TGTGCCAGCAGTTCTCTTCACAATCAGCCCCAGCATTTT.

V gene TRBV5-1 combines with J gene TRBJ2-1, with 9 nucleotides matching TRBD2. Trimming took 0 bases from V and 15 from J; bases not matched to a gene: 10. The CDR3 runs to 14 residues. From germline, CDR1 is SGHRS and CDR2 YFSETQ. The CDR3 region is CASSLAGAGGSTFF. The CDR3 nucleotides read TGCGCCAGCAGCTTGGCCGGGGCGGGAGGGTCGACGTTCTTC.

The chain combines TRBV12-5 with TRBJ1-3; 10 bases fit TRBD1. The ends lost 9 bases at V and 0 bases at J; junction bases unmatched: 17. Germline CDR1 is LGHNT and CDR2 is FRNRAP. This CDR3 comprises 19 residues. The DNA of the CDR3 is TGTGCTAGCCTGCCCTCCGGGACAGGGGTCTCCTCCTCTGGAAACACCATATATTTT. Translated, it gives CASLPSGTGVSSSGNTIYF.

The V and J genes are TRBV7-9 and TRBJ2-3; a weak D match, TRBD1 (6 bases). The CDR3 has 17 residues. The V gene lost 8 bases and the J gene lost 2 bases, with 23 bases spanning the gap. Per the germline V gene, CDR1 is SEHNR and CDR2 is FQNEAQ (reference sequence). This CDR3 is CASGGFGGGRPTDTQYF. DNA of the CDR3: TGTGCCAGCGGTGGATTTGGTGGGGGCCGACCCACAGATACGCAGTATTTT.

The chain couples TRBV4-1 to TRBJ2-7; D not certain. V was shortened by 1 base and J by 4 bases, with 11 bases between the two germline ends. Germline V CDR1 and CDR2: MGHRA, YSYEKL. The CDR3 runs to 14 residues. CDR3 region: CASSQVGGRYEQYF. Written as DNA, the CDR3 is TGCGCCAGCAGCCAAGTGGGCGGAAGATACGAGCAGTACTTC.

The chain recombines TRBV7-6 with TRBJ1-5, with TRBD1 as a possible D gene (5 bases). Germline V gene data show CDR1 as SGHVS and CDR2 as FNYEAQ. V was pared by 1 base and J by 5 bases, with 9 bases between. The CDR3 spans 14 residues. The CDR3 loop reads CASSLVGQDQPQHF. CDR3 nucleotide sequence: TGTGCCAGCAGCTTAGTGGGGCAGGATCAGCCCCAGCATTTT.

The chain joins TRBV6-5 to TRBJ2-5; a weak D match, TRBD1 (6 bases). CDR1 is MNHEY and CDR2 is SVGAGI in the germline V gene. With 1 base removed from V and 1 base from J, the gap between germline ends came to 10 bases. CDR3 size: 15 residues. The CDR3 DNA reads as TGTGCCAGCAGTTACTGGGCAGGGGCCCAAGAGACCCAGTACTTC. Protein product: CASSYWAGAQETQYF.

V and J are TRBV28 and TRBJ1-4, with no clear D. V was clipped by 2 bases and J by 5 bases, with 9 bases between them. Germline assignment: CDR1 MDHEN and CDR2 SYDVKM. This CDR3 is 14 amino acids long. In DNA form, the CDR3 reads TGTGCCAGCAGTTTAAGTCTGAGGAATGAAAAACTGTTTTTT. Protein: CASSLSLRNEKLFF.

J is TRBJ2-7 and V is TRBV7-3; no reliable D call. The germline V and J ends were trimmed by 0 bases and 7 bases, with 10 bases remaining between them. Germline V gene data show CDR1 as SGHTA and CDR2 as FQGTGA. This CDR3 contains 13 residues. Here the CDR3 reads CASSLTTGREQYF. DNA for the CDR3: TGTGCCAGCAGCTTAACGACCGGCAGAGAGCAGTACTTC. Full variable domain (missing parts from reference TRBV7-3 and TRBJ2-7): GAGVSQTPSNKVTEKGKYVELRCDPISGHTALYWYRQSLGQGPEFLIYFQGTGAADDSGLPNDRFFAVRPEGSVSTLKIQRTERGDSAVYLCASSLTTGREQYFGPGTRLTVT.

The J gene is TRBJ2-7, the V gene TRBV7-8; TRBD2 is a possible D gene (6 bases). The germline gives CDR1 SGHVS, CDR2 FQNEAQ. Trimming shortened V by 5 bases and J by 1 base, and 12 bases separated the two germline ends. CDR3 length: 14 amino acids. CDR3 sequence reads: CASSRGTVSYEQYF. For the CDR3, the DNA is TGTGCCAGCAGCCGCGGGACGGTTTCCTACGAGCAGTACTTC.

The J gene is TRBJ2-2, the V gene TRBV9; TRBD1 or TRBD2 may be the D gene (7 bases each). The germline V and J ends were trimmed by 6 bases and 4 bases, with 16 bases remaining between them. CDR3 length: 15 residues. Per the germline V gene, CDR1 is SGDLS and CDR2 is YYNGEE. As DNA, the CDR3 is TGTGCCAGCACCCGGGGAGGGGGCGGCACCGGGGAGCTGTTTTTT. Its translation: CASTRGGGGTGELFF. Using reference TRBV9 and TRBJ2-2 for the parts outside the CDR3, the full variable domain is DSGVTQTPKHLITATGQRVTLRCSPRSGDLSVYWYQQSLDQGLQFLIQYYNGEERAKGNILERFSAQQFPDLHSELNLSSLELGDSALYFCASTRGGGGTGELFFGEGSRLTVL.

The rearrangement links TRBV5-1 to TRBJ2-7; no clear D gene. The CDR3 is made up of 13 amino acids. CDR1 and CDR2 from the germline V gene are SGHRS and YFSETQ. Between the trimmed V and J ends, which lost 4 bases and 1 base, there was a span of 9 bases. The CDR3 coding sequence is TGCGCCAGCAGCATGTCTATTTCCTACGAGCAGTACTTC. As protein: CASSMSISYEQYF.

The chain recombines TRBV27 with TRBJ2-3, with 9 bases lining up with TRBD2. Germline V gene sequence: CDR1 MNHEY, CDR2 SMNVEV (reference sequence). The CDR3 runs to 16 residues. V lost 0 bases, J lost 6 bases, and 7 bases stayed unmatched. The CDR3 sequence is CASSLSGREGPDTQYF. For the CDR3, the DNA is TGTGCCAGCAGTTTATCAGGGCGGGAGGGCCCCGATACGCAGTATTTT.

The V and J genes are TRBV19 and TRBJ1-1, with 9 bases lining up with TRBD1. Germline CDR1 is LNHDA and CDR2 is SQIVND (reference sequence). V was pared by 6 bases and J by 0 bases, with 14 bases of the junction left unmatched. The CDR3 is made up of 18 amino acids. The CDR3 sequence is CASRTLPRGQGMNTEAFF. CDR3 coding DNA: TGTGCCAGTAGAACCCTCCCTAGGGGACAGGGTATGAACACTGAAGCTTTCTTT.

This chain uses TRBV7-9 with TRBJ1-5; TRBD1 aligns across 8 bases. This CDR3 spans 15 amino acids. CDR1 and CDR2 from the germline V gene are SEHNR and FQNEAQ (reference sequence). J gave up 4 bases and V 5 bases, and 7 bases lay outside the gene matches. The CDR3 DNA sequence: TGTGCCAGCAGCGCGGACAGGGAGGTGAATCAGCCCCAGCATTTT. As protein: CASSADREVNQPQHF. Variable domain in full (rest from reference TRBV7-9 and TRBJ1-5): DTGVSQNPRHKITKRGQNVTFRCDPISEHNRLYWYRQTLGQGPEFLTYFQNEAQLEKSRLLSDRFSAERPKGSFSTLEIQRTEQGDSAMYLCASSADREVNQPQHFGDGTRLSIL.

In its sample, this clone was seen a few times. The same CDR3 is also encoded by other DNA sequences in this sample. The chain links TRBV9 to TRBJ1-5; D is ambiguous. This CDR3 contains 12 residues. Trimming left V 4 bases short and J 3 bases short, with 5 bases between. The germline gives CDR1 SGDLS, CDR2 YYNGEE. The CDR3 loop is CASSRDNQPQHF. The CDR3 DNA reads as TGTGCCAGCAGCAGGGACAATCAGCCCCAGCATTTT.

This sequence joins TRBV18 and TRBJ2-7; the D is unclear. V shed 2 bases and J shed 3 bases, with 8 bases lying between them. Germline CDR1 KGHSH, CDR2 LQKENI. This CDR3 has 13 residues. CDR3 residues: CASSPLESYEQYF. DNA of the CDR3: TGTGCCAGCTCACCATTAGAAAGCTACGAGCAGTACTTC.

The rearrangement uses TRBV27 and TRBJ1-1; D perhaps matches TRBD1 (6 bases). With 0 bases removed from V and 2 bases from J, the gap between germline ends came to 16 bases. Germline CDR1 reads MNHEY; CDR2 reads SMNVEV (reference sequence). The CDR3 runs to 17 residues. The CDR3 sequence: CASSLSPGGTFNTEAFF. As DNA, the CDR3 is TGTGCCAGCAGTTTATCCCCCGGCGGGACATTCAACACTGAAGCTTTCTTT.